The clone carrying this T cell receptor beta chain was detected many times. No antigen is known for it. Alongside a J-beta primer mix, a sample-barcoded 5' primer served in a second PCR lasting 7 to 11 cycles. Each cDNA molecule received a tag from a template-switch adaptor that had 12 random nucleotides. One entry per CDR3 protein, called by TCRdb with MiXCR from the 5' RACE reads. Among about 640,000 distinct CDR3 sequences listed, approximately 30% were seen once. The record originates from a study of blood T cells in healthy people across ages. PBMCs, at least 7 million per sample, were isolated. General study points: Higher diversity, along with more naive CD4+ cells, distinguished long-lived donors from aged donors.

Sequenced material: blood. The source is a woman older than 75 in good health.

In DNA form, the CDR3 reads TGTGCCAGCAGCACTAACACCCTGTACCAAGAGACCCAGTACTTC. Encoded protein: CASSTNTLYQETQYF. The chain couples TRBV5-5 to TRBJ2-5; the D is unclear. The V gene lost 4 bases and the J gene lost 0 bases, with 13 bases spanning the gap. The CDR3 runs to 15 residues. The germline CDR1 and CDR2 sequences are SGHKS and YYEKEE (reference sequence).